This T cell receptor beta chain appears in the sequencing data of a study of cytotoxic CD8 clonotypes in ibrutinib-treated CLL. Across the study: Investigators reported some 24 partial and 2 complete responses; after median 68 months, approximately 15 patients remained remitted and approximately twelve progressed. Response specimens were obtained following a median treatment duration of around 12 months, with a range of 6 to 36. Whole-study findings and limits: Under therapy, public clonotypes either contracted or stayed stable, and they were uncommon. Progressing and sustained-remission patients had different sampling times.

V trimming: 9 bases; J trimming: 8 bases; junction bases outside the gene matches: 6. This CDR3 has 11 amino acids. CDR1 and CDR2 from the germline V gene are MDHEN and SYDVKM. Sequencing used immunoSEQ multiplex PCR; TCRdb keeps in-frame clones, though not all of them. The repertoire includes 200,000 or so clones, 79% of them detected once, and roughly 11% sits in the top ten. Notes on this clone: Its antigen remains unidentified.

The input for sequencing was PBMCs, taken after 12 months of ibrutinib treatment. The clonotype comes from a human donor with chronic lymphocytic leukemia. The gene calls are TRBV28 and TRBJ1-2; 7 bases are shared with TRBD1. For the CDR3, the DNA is TGTGCCAGTCGATCGGACAGGGGCTACACCTTC. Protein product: CASRSDRGYTF.